The rows below give T cell receptor beta chains drawn from one sample of a study of blood T cell repertoires in COVID-19. The method was immunoSEQ multiplex PCR; TCRdb's version includes in-frame clones alone and lacks a portion of them. The sample holds 200,000 or so clones, less than 90% seen once. The sequencing sample was made of peripheral blood. All receptors derive from a woman aged 80 or over with COVID-19, enrolled during active disease. CDR3s include the opening cysteine and the closing phenylalanine or tryptophan. D genes are given only for firm matches. Clone sizes are given selectively: once, few, many, or a class where the clone is expanded.

size	V	D	J	CDR3	DNA
.	TRBV24-1	.	TRBJ2-3	CATSDPRQDTQYF	TGTGCCACCAGTGATCCGAGACAGGATACGCAGTATTTT
.	TRBV18	TRBD1	TRBJ1-1	CASSPWTGENTEAFF	TGTGCCAGCTCCCCCTGGACAGGGGAAAACACTGAAGCTTTCTTT
.	TRBV3-1/TRBV3-2	TRBD2	TRBJ2-3	CASSQDRGASGGAGTDTQYF	TGTGCCAGCAGCCAAGATCGTGGGGCTAGCGGGGGGGCCGGGACAGATACGCAGTATTTT
once	TRBV4-1	.	TRBJ1-4	CASSLSGTPTNEKLFF	TGCGCCAGCAGCCTTAGCGGCACCCCAACTAATGAAAAACTGTTTTTT
.	TRBV10-2	TRBD2	TRBJ2-5	CASSRLAGETQYF	TGCGCCAGCAGCCGACTAGCGGGTGAGACCCAGTACTTC
.	TRBV20-1	TRBD2	TRBJ2-5	CSASGLAGAETQYF	TGCAGTGCTAGTGGACTAGCGGGGGCAGAGACCCAGTACTTC
.	TRBV5-1	.	TRBJ1-4	CASSPGLQNEKLFF	TGCGCCAGCAGCCCAGGTCTACAAAATGAAAAACTGTTTTTT
.	TRBV7-9	.	TRBJ2-3	CASSLVQATDTQYF	TGTGCCAGCAGCTTAGTTCAGGCCACAGATACGCAGTATTTT
.	TRBV30	.	TRBJ1-1	CAWSESPGTEAFF	TGTGCCTGGAGTGAATCTCCGGGGACTGAAGCTTTCTTT
.	TRBV5-4	.	TRBJ2-3	CASSASFRSDTQYF	TGTGCCAGCAGCGCCTCCTTTAGATCAGATACGCAGTATTTT
.	TRBV28	.	TRBJ1-4	CASSRSGGGSRELFF	TGTGCCAGCAGTCGTTCGGGGGGGGGTTCCCGAGAACTGTTTTTT
.	TRBV18	TRBD1	TRBJ1-6	CASSSRDRDNSPLHF	TGTGCCAGCTCATCCCGGGACAGGGATAATTCACCCCTCCACTTT
.	TRBV10-3	TRBD2	TRBJ2-3	CAISESSGGATDTQYF	TGTGCCATCAGTGAGTCAAGCGGGGGGGCAACAGATACGCAGTATTTT
.	TRBV7-2	TRBD2	TRBJ2-4	CASSREGLAKNIQYF	TGTGCCAGCAGCCGGGAGGGGCTAGCCAAAAACATTCAGTACTTC
once	TRBV6-6	TRBD2	TRBJ2-2	CAVRGLAGSGELFF	TGTGCCGTCCGAGGGCTAGCGGGGTCCGGGGAGCTGTTTTTT
.	TRBV7-6	.	TRBJ2-1	CASSLVSSSYNEQFF	TGTGCCAGCAGCTTAGTGTCGAGCTCCTACAATGAGCAGTTCTTC